A single T cell receptor (beta chain) is shown here with its context. The table lists this clone with many counts. No antigen is known for it. The sample holds no much larger clone one base away, and base qualities are not on file. The sample comes from a study of metastatic and nonmetastatic thyroid tumors (dated by TCRdb to between 2020 and 2021). Some background on the complete study: Repertoires were compared across peripheral blood and tumor or nodule tissue samples from malignant and benign thyroid patients. General findings and caveats noted by the study authors: TCR beta diversity was reported as significantly higher in malignant tumors than in benign nodules, in both blood and tumor samples.

Receptor amplification or capture employed PCR. Sequencing was performed on an Illumina HiSeq 4000. High-throughput sequencing was used to profile the TCR beta-chain CDR3 region of each patient. The authors processed their data as follows. The researchers built a classifier to tell apart papillary thyroid cancer patients with distant metastasis, based on CDR3 differences among clinicopathological groups. The Shannon index was used to measure repertoire diversity, and the Morisita-Horn index was used to measure how similar tumor and blood repertoires were. The public reads were run again by TCRdb, first through fastp at Q25 and then through MiXCR, and only productive beta chains were kept. The V and J calls and clone size are TCRdb's, not the authors'. This sample holds 85,000 to 100,000 clones; over 9.5% were observed only once. Together, the top ten hold about 11% of the sample. The V and J ends are trimmed by 6 bases and 2 bases, leaving 13 bases between them. CDR3 length: 14 amino acids, cysteine to phenylalanine. Only the CDR3 region is kept as DNA, spanning 42 bases read in frame from base 1. The germline V gene gives CDR1 as SNHLY and CDR2 as FYNNEI.

None of the patients had been given any treatment before thyroid surgery. Patient clinical samples collected from the early 2010s to the late 2010s were retrospectively analysed using T-cell receptor beta sequencing. Sequencing input: blood. The chain employs TRBV2 and TRBJ2-5; TRBD2 is perhaps the D gene, given 5 matching bases. This TCR was recovered from a female donor with papillary thyroid cancer or a benign thyroid nodule (not recorded which). Some clones in this sample may be carry-over from other donors' samples. The bases read TGTGCCAGCAGGCCCGGACGGGGACAAGAGACCCAGTACTTC. This encodes CASRPGRGQETQYF.